The present entry profiles one T cell receptor beta chain with its context. The antigen is undetermined. Documented treatment: around 19 received Ad26.COV2.S at low or high dose, single or two shots; about 5 received placebo; per-sample allocation not given. Day 63 following the first vaccine or placebo injection was when the samples were taken. Based in Boston, the donor was an adult of 18-55 years. Wuhan-strain spike was delivered by a replication-incompetent Ad26 vector. The data were obtained in a study of Ad26.COV2.S vaccination and SARS-CoV-2 variants. Whole-study context: Each vaccinee took Ad26.COV2.S intramuscularly, once or twice 56 days apart. General observations from the study: Vaccine and placebo recipients had comparable breadth of non-spike TCRs.

Here immunoSEQ multiplex PCR was the method, and the copy in TCRdb shows in-frame clones only, minus some. The table includes 350,000 to 450,000 clones, 92% detected once. The V end was cut by 5 bases, the J end by 3 bases, with 14 bases between. This CDR3 is 15 amino acids long. CDR1 is SEHNR, CDR2 FQNEAQ, per germline (reference sequence). The receptor was derived from a person between 18 and 65 years old who received the Ad26.COV2.S COVID-19 vaccine or a placebo. The gene calls are TRBV7-9 and TRBJ2-1; possible D gene TRBD2, 5 bases. The material sequenced was peripheral blood, taken in a trial of Ad26.COV2.S vaccine versus placebo. The CDR3 region is CASSPRGADYNEQFF. CDR3 bases: TGTGCCAGCAGCCCCCGGGGAGCGGACTACAATGAGCAGTTCTTC.